The clone carrying this T cell receptor (beta chain) was counted many times. This entry belongs to a study of T-cell reconstitution after alpha-beta-depleted transplantation in children. This CDR3 has 14 amino acids. V shed 6 bases, J shed 4 bases, and the junction held 10 bases outside the gene matches. Germline V gives CDR1 DFQATT, CDR2 SNEGSKA (reference sequence). Unique molecular identifiers were incorporated into the prepared TCRbeta library. TCRdb fed the PCR reads into MiXCR, producing one record per CDR3 protein. The sample lists roughly 590,000 distinct CDR3 sequences, approximately 17% occurring once.

The V gene is TRBV20-1, the J gene TRBJ1-2, with TRBD1 identical over 8 bases. The clonotype was recovered from a human donor who donated a stem cell graft to a child with acute myeloid leukemia. Sequences were derived from PBMCs from the stem cell graft donor, sampled from the stem cell graft. For the CDR3, the DNA is TGCAGTGCGGTGACAGGGGTCGGGGGCTATGGCTACACCTTC. Translated: CSAVTGVGGYGYTF.